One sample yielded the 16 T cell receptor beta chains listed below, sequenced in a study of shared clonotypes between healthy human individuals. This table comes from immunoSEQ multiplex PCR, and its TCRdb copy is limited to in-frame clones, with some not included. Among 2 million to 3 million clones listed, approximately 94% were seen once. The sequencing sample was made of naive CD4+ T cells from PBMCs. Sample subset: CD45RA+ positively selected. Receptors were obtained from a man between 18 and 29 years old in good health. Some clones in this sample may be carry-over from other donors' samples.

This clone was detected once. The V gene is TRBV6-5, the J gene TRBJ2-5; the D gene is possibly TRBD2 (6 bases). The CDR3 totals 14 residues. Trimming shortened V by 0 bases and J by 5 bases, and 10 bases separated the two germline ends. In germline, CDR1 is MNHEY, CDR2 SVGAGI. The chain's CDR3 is CASSYSIRGETQYF. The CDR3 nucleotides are TGTGCCAGCAGTTACTCGATCCGGGGGGAGACCCAGTACTTC.

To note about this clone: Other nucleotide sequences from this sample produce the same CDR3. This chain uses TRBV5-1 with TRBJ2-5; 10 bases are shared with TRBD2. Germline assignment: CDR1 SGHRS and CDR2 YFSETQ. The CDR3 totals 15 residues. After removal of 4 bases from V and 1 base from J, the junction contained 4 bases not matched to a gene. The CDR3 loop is CASSLTSGTQETQYF. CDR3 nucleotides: TGCGCCAGCAGCCTTACTAGCGGGACCCAAGAGACCCAGTACTTC.

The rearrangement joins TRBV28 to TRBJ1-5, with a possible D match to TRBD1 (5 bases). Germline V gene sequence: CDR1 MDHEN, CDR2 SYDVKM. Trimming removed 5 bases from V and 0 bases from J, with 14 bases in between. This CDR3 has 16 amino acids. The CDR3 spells CASSAAGLHSNQPQHF. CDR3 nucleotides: TGTGCCAGCAGTGCCGCGGGACTACATAGCAATCAGCCCCAGCATTTT.

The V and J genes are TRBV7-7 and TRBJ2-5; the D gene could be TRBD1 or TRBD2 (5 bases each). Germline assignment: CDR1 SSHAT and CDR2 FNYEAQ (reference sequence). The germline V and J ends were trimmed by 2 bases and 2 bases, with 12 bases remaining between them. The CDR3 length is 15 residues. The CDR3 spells CASSLMGVGQETQYF. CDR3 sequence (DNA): TGTGCCAGCAGCTTAATGGGGGTGGGTCAAGAGACCCAGTACTTC. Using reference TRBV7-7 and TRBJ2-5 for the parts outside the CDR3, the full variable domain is GAGVSQSPRYKVTKRGQDVTLRCDPISSHATLYWYQQALGQGPEFLTYFNYEAQPDKSGLPSDRFSAERPEGSISTLTIQRTEQRDSAMYRCASSLMGVGQETQYFGPGTRLLVL.

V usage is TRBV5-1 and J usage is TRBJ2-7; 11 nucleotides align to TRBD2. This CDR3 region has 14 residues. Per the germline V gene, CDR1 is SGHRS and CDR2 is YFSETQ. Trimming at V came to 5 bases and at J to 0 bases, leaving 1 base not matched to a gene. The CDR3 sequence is CASSTSGSSYEQYF. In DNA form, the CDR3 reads TGCGCCAGCAGTACTAGCGGGAGCTCCTACGAGCAGTACTTC.

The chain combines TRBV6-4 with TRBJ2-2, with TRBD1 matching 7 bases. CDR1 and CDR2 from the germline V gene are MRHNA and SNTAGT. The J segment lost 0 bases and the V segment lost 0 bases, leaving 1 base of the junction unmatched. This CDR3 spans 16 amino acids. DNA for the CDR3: TGTGCCAGCAGTGACTCGACAGGGTCGAACACCGGGGAGCTGTTTTTT. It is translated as CASSDSTGSNTGELFF.

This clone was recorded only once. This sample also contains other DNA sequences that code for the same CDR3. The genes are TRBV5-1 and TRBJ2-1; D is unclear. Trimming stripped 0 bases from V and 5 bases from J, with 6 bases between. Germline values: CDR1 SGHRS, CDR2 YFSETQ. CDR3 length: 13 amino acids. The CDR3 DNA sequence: TGCGCCAGCAGCTTGGTACGGGACAATGAGCAGTTCTTC. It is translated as CASSLVRDNEQFF.

CDR3: CASSLGRNTDTQYF. CDR3 in DNA: TGTGCCAGCAGCTTGGGACGGAACACAGATACGCAGTATTTT. This chain connects TRBV5-4 to TRBJ2-3; the D is unclear. Per the germline V gene, CDR1 is SGHNT and CDR2 is YYREEE (reference sequence). The germline V and J ends were trimmed by 0 bases and 2 bases, with 7 bases remaining between them. The CDR3 is 14 amino acids. The variable domain in full, completed from reference TRBV5-4 and TRBJ2-3, reads ETGVTQSPTHLIKTRGQQVTLRCSSQSGHNTVSWYQQALGQGPQFIFQYYREEENGRGNFPPRFSGLQFPNYSSELNVNALELDDSALYLCASSLGRNTDTQYFGPGTRLTVL.

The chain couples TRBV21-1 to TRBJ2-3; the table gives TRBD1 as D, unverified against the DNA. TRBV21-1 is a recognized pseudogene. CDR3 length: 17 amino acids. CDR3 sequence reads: CASAPSPSGQGTDTQYF. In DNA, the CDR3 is TGTGCCAGCGCCCCCTCACCCTCGGGACAGGGCACAGATACGCAGTATTTT.

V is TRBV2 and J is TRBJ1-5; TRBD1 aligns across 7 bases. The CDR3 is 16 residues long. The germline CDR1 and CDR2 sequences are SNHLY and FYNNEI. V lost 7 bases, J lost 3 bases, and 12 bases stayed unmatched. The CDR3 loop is CASTTTSTGFNQPQHF. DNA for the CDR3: TGTGCCAGCACCACAACCTCGACAGGGTTCAATCAGCCCCAGCATTTT.

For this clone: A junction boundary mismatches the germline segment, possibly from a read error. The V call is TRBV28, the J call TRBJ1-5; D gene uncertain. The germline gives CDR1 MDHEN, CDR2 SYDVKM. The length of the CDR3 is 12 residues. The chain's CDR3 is CASSRPYQPQHF. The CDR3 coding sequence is TGTGCCAGCAGTCGTCCCTATCAACCCCAGCATTTT.

The CDR3 DNA follows: TGTGCCAGCAGCCGGATCTGGGGGGAGCCACCCCTCCACTTT. It specifies CASSRIWGEPPLHF. V usage is TRBV7-6 and J usage is TRBJ1-6, with a weak D call TRBD1 (5 bases). Germline V gene data show CDR1 as SGHVS and CDR2 as FNYEAQ. V was clipped by 5 bases and J by 11 bases, with 16 bases between them. The CDR3 runs 14 residues.

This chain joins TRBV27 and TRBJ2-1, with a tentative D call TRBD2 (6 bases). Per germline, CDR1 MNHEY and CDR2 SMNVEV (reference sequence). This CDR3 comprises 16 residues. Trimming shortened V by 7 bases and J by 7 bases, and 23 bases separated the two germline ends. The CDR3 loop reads CASMKDYHQVGNEQFF. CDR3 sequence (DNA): TGTGCCAGCATGAAGGACTACCACCAGGTGGGGAATGAGCAGTTCTTC.

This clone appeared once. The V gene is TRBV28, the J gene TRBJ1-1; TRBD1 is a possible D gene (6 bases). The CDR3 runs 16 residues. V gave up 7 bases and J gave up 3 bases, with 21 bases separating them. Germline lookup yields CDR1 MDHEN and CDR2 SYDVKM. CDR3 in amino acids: CASTRLKTGGYTEAFF. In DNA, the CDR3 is TGTGCCAGCACCAGACTTAAGACAGGAGGGTACACTGAAGCTTTCTTT.

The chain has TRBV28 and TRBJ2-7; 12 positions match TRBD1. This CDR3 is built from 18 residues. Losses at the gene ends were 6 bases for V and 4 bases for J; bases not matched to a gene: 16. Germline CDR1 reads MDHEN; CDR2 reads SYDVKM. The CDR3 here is CASRPLITRDRGRYEQYF. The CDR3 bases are TGTGCCAGCAGACCGTTGATAACCCGGGACAGGGGGCGGTACGAGCAGTACTTC.

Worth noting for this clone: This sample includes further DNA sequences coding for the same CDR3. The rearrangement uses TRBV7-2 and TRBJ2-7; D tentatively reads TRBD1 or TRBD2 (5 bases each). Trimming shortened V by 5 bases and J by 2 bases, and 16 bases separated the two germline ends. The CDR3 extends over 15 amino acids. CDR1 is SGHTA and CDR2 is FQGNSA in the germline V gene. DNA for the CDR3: TGTGCCAGCAGCCTAGGTGGGACGTCGACCTACGAGCAGTACTTC. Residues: CASSLGGTSTYEQYF.